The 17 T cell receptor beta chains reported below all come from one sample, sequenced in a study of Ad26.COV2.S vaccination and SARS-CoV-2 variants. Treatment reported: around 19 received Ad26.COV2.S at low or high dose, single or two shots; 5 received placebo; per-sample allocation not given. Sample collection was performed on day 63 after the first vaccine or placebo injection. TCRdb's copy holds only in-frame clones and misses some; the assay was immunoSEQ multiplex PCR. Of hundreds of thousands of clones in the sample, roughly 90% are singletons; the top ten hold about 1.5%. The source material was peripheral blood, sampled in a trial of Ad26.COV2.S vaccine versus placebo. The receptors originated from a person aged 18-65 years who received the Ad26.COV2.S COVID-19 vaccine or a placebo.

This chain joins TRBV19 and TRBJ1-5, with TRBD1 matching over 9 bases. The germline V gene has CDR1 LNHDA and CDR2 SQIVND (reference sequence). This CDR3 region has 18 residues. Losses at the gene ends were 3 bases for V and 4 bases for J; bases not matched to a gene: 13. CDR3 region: CASSMNPGLGTGNQPQHF. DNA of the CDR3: TGTGCCAGTAGTATGAACCCCGGGCTGGGGACAGGGAATCAGCCCCAGCATTTT.

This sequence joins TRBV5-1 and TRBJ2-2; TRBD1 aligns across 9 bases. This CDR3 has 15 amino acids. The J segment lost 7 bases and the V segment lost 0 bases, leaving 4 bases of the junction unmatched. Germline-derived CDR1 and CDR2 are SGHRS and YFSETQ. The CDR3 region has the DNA TGCGCCAGCAGCTTGGAGGGACAGGGTAGCGGGGAGCTGTTTTTT. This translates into CASSLEGQGSGELFF.

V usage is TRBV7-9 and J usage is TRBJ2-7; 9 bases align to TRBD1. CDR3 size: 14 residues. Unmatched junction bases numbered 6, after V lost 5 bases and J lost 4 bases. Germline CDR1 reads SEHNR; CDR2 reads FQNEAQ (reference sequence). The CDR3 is CASSLKTGGYEQYF. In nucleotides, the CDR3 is TGTGCCAGCAGCCTGAAGACAGGGGGGTACGAGCAGTACTTC.

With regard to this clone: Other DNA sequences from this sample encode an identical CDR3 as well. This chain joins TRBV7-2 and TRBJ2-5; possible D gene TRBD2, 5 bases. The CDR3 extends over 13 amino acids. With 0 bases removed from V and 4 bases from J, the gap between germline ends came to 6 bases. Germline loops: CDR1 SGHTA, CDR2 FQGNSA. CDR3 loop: CASSLAGVETQYF. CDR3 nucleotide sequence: TGTGCCAGCAGCTTAGCGGGAGTAGAGACCCAGTACTTC.

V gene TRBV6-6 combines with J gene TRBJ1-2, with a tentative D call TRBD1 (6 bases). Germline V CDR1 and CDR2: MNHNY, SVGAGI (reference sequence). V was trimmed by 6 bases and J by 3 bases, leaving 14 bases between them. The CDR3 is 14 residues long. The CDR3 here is CASRPTGLYYGYTF. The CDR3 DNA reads TGTGCCAGCAGACCGACAGGACTTTACTATGGCTACACCTTC.

DNA for the CDR3: TGTGCCAGCAGCGAGGGGACAGGGGGCAACTATGGCTACACCTTC. Protein sequence: CASSEGTGGNYGYTF. The rearrangement joins TRBV9 to TRBJ1-2; 12 positions agree with TRBD1. The CDR3 totals 15 residues. Germline V gives CDR1 SGDLS, CDR2 YYNGEE. With V trimmed by 3 bases and J by 2 bases, 2 bases remained unmatched.

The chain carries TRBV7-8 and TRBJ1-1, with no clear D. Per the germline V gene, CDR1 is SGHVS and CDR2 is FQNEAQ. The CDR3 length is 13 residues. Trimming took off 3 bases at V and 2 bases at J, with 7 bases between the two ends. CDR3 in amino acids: CASSFVDNTEAFF. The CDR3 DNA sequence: TGTGCCAGCAGCTTTGTGGATAACACTGAAGCTTTCTTT.

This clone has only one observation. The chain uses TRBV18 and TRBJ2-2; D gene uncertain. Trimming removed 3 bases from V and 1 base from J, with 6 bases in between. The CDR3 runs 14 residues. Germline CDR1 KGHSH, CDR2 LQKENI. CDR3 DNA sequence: TGTGCCAGCTCACCTGTACAGAACACCGGGGAGCTGTTTTTT. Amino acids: CASSPVQNTGELFF.

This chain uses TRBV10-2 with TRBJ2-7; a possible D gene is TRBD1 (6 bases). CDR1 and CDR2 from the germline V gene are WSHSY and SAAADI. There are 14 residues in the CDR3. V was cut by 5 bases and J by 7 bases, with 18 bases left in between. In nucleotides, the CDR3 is TGCGCCAGCAGTTCGGTCAGGGGCGGCCTAGAGCAGTACTTC. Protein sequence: CASSSVRGGLEQYF.

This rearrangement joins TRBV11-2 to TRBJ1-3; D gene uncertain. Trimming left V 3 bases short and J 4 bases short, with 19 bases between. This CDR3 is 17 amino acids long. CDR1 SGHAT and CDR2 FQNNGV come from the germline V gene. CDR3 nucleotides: TGTGCCAGCAGCTTCGGCGACGGGGATTCGGTAGGAAACACCATATATTTT. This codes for CASSFGDGDSVGNTIYF.

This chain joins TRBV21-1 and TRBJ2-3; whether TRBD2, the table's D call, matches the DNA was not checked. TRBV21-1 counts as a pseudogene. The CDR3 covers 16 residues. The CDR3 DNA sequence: TGTGCCAGCAGCAAGTACTGCGGGAGAGATGCAGATACGCAGTATTTT. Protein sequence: CASSKYCGRDADTQYF.

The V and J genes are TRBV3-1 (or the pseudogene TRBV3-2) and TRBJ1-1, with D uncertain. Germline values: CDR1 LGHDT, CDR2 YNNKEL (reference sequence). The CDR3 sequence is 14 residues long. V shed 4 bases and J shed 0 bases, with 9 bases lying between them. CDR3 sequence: CASSLYDVNTEAFF. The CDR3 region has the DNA TGTGCCAGCAGCCTCTACGACGTGAACACTGAAGCTTTCTTT.

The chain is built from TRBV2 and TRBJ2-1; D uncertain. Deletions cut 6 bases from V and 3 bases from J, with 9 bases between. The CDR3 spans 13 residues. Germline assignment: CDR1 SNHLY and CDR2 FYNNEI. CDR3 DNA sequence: TGTGCCAGCAGCATAGGGCACTACAATGAGCAGTTCTTC. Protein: CASSIGHYNEQFF.

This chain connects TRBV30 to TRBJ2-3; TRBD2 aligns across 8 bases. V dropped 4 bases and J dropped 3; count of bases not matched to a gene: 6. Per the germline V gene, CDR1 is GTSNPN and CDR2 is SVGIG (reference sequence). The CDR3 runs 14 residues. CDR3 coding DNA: TGTGCCTGGAATAGCGGGGTAGCGACAGATACGCAGTATTTT. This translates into CAWNSGVATDTQYF.

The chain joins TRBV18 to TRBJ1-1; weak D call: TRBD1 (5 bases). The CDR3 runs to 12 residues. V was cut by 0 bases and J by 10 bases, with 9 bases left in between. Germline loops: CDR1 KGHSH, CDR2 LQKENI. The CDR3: CASSPPSTGAFF. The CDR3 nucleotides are TGTGCCAGCTCACCACCGTCAACAGGAGCTTTCTTT.

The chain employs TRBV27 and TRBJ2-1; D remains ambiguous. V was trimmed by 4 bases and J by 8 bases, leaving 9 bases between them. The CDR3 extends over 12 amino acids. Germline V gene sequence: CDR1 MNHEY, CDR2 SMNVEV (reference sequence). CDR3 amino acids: CASSSNSYEQFF. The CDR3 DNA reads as TGTGCCAGCAGTTCTAACTCTTATGAGCAGTTCTTC.

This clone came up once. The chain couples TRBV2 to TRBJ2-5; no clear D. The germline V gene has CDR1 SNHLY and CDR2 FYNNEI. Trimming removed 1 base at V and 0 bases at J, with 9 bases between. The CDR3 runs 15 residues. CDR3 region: CASSEVSTNQETQYF. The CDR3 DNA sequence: TGTGCCAGCAGTGAAGTCAGCACCAACCAAGAGACCCAGTACTTC.